This T cell receptor (beta chain) was recorded in a study of regulatory T cells in long-lasting Graves disease. Arm-PCR of CDR3 regions and iRepertoire HTBI primers were used to build TCR beta libraries. TCRdb reprocessed the multiplex PCR reads via MiXCR and lists one record per CDR3 protein. Altogether around 430,000 distinct CDR3 sequences are present, around a fifth being singletons, with the ten largest covering about an eighth. J was trimmed by 5 bases and V by 3 bases; bases with no gene match: 7. Germline V lookup: CDR1 MNHNS, CDR2 SASEGT. This CDR3 has 16 residues. This clonotype occurred a few times. Antigen specificity is unknown. As for time point: persistent/refractory GD, antithyroid drugs over 5 years with positive TRAb. There was RNA extracted from PBMCs, and the TCR library was made from it. Approximately 8.2-milliliter peripheral blood samples went into EDTA tubes. Notes on the study in general: Persistent Graves' patients showed less TCR diversity than newly diagnosed ones. Accuracy might have suffered from few samples. Persistent disease preferred TRBV28, TRBJ1-2 and TRBJ2-5; new disease, TRBV20-1 and TRBJ2-1.

The rearrangement joins TRBV6-1 to TRBJ2-5; 12 bases are shared with TRBD1. This clonotype was obtained from a female donor with Graves disease. The sample here was peripheral blood mononuclear cells (PBMCs), taken when the disease was refractory, from a patient treated with antithyroid drugs. CDR3 sequence: CASSEGGTGGAETQYF. DNA of the CDR3: TGTGCCAGCAGTGAGGGGGGGACAGGGGGCGCGGAGACCCAGTACTTC.